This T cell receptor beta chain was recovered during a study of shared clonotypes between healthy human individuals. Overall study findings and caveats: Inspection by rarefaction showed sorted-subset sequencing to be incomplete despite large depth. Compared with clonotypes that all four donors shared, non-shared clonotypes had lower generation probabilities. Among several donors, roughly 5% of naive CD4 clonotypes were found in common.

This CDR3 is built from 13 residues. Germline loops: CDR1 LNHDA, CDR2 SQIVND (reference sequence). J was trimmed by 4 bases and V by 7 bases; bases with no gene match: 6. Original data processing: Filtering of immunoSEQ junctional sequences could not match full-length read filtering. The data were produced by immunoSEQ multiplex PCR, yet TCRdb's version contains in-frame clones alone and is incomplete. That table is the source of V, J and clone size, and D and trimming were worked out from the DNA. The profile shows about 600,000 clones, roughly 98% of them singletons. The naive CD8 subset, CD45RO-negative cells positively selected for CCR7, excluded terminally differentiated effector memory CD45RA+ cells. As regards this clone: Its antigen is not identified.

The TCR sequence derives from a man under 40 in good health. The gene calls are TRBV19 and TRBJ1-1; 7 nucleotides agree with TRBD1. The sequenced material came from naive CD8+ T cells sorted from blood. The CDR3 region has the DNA TGTGCCAGTAAAGAGGGGGCGAGCACTGAAGCTTTCTTT. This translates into CASKEGASTEAFF.